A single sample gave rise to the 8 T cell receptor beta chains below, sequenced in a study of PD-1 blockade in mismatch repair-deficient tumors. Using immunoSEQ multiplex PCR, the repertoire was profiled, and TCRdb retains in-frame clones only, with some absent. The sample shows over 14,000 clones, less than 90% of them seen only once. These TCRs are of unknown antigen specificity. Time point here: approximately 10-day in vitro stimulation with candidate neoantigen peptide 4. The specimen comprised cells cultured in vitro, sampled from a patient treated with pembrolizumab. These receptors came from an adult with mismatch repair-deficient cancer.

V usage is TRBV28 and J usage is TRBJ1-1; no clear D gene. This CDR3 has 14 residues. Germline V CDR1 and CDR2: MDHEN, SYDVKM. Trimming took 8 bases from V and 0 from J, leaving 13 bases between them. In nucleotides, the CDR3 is TGTGCCAGCCGAAGCGCGGGGATGAACACTGAAGCTTTCTTT. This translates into CASRSAGMNTEAFF.

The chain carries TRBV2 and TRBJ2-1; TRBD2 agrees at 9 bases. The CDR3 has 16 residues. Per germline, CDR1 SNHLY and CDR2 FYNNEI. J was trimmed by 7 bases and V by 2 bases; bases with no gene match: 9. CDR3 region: CASSERGLAGLNEQFF. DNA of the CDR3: TGTGCCAGCAGTGAACGGGGACTAGCTGGTTTAAATGAGCAGTTCTTC.

CDR3 in DNA: TGTGCCAGCAGTAAACAGGGGGGCACTGAAGCTTTCTTT. Amino acid sequence: CASSKQGGTEAFF. The V and J genes are TRBV28 and TRBJ1-1; 8 bases are a match to TRBD1. Germline V CDR1 and CDR2: MDHEN, SYDVKM. This CDR3 contains 13 residues. The junction had 3 bases not matched to a gene; V was cut back by 5 bases and J by 4 bases.

DNA of the CDR3: TGCGCCAGCAGCTTGGGCGGGACGGAAACCTACGAGCAGTACTTC. This gives the protein CASSLGGTETYEQYF. This sequence joins TRBV5-1 and TRBJ2-7, with D possibly being TRBD2 (6 bases). Germline V gene lookup returns CDR1 SGHRS and CDR2 YFSETQ. The CDR3 has 15 amino acids. Trimming removed 0 bases at V and 2 bases at J, with 12 bases between.

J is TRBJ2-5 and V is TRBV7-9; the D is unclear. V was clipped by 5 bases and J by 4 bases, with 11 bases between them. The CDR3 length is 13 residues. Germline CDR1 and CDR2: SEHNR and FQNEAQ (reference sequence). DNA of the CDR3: TGTGCCAGCAGCGACACGATGGGAGAGACCCAGTACTTC. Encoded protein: CASSDTMGETQYF.

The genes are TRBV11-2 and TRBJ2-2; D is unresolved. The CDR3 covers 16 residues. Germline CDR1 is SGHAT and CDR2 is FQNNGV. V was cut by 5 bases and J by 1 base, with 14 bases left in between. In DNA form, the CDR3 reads TGTGCCAGCAGCCCGCTTCGGACCAGGAACACCGGGGAGCTGTTTTTT. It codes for CASSPLRTRNTGELFF. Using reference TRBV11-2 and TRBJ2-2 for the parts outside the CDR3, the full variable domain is EAGVAQSPRYKIIEKRQSVAFWCNPISGHATLYWYQQILGQGPKLLIQFQNNGVVDDSQLPKDRFSAERLKGVDSTLKIQPAKLEDSAVYLCASSPLRTRNTGELFFGEGSRLTVL.

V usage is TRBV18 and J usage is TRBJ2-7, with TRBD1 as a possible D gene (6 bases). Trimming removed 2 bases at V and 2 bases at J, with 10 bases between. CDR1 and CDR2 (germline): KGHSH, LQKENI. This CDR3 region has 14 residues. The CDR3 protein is CASSPNRATYEQYF. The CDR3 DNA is TGTGCCAGCTCACCAAACAGGGCAACCTACGAGCAGTACTTC.

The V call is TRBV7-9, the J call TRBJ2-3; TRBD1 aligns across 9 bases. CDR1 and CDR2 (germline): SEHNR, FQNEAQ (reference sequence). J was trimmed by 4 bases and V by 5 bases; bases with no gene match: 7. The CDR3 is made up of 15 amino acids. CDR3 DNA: TGTGCCAGCAGCCTGGGGGGACAGGGCCCAGATACGCAGTATTTT. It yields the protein CASSLGGQGPDTQYF.